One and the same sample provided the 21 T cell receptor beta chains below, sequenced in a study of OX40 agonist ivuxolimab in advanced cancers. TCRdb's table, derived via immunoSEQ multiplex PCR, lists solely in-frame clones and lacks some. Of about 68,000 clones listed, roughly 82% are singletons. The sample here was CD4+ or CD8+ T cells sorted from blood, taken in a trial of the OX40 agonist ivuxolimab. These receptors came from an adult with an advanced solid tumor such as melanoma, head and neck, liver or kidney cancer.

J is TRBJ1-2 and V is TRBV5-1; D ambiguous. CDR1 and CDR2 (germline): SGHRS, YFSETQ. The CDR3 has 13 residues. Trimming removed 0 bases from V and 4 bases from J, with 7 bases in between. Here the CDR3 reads CASSLDPVYGYTF. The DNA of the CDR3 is TGCGCCAGCAGCTTGGATCCCGTCTATGGCTACACCTTC.

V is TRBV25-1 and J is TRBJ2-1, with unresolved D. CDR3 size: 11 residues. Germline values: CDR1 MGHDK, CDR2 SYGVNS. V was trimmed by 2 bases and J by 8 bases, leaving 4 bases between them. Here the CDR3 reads CASSEVYEQFF. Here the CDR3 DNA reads TGTGCCAGCAGTGAAGTCTATGAGCAGTTCTTC.

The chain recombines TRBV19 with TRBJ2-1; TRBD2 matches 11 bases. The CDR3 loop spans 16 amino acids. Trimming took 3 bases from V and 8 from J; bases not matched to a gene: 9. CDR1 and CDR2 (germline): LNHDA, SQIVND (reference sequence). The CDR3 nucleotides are TGTGCCAGTAGTATTTCTAGACTAGCGGGACGGTATGAGCAGTTCTTC. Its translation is CASSISRLAGRYEQFF. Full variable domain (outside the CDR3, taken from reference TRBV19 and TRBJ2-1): DGGITQSPKYLFRKEGQNVTLSCEQNLNHDAMYWYRQDPGQGLRLIYYSQIVNDFQKGDIAEGYSVSREKKESFPLTVTSAQKNPTAFYLCASSISRLAGRYEQFFGPGTRLTVL.

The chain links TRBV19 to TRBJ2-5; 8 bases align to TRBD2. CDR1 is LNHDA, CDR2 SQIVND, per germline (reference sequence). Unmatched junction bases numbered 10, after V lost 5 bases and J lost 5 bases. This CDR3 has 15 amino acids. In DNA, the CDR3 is TGTGCCAGTAGTGTGAAGCGGGAGAGGAGGGAGACCCAGTACTTC. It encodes CASSVKRERRETQYF.

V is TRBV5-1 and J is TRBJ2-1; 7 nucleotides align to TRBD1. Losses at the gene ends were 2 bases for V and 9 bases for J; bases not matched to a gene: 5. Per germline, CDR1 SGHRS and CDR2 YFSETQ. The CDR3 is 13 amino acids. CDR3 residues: CASSFQTGREQFF. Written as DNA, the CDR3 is TGCGCCAGCAGCTTCCAGACAGGGCGTGAGCAGTTCTTC.

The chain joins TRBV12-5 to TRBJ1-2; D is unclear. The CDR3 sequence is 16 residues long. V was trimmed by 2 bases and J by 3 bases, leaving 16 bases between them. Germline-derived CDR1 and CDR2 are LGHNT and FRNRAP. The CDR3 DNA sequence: TGTGCTAGTGGTTTGCACCCGGACGCAACTTACTATGGCTACACCTTC. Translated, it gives CASGLHPDATYYGYTF.

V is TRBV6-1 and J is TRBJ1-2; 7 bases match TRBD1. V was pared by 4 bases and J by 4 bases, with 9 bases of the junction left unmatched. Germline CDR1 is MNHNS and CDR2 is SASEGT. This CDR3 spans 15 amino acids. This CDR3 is CASSARWDSLYGYTF. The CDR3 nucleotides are TGTGCCAGCAGTGCACGATGGGACAGCCTCTATGGCTACACCTTC.

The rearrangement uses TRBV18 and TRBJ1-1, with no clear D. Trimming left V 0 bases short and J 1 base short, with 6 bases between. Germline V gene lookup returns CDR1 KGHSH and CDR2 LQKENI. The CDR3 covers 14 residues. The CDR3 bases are TGTGCCAGCTCACCACCCGTGTCGAACACTGAAGCTTTCTTT. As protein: CASSPPVSNTEAFF.

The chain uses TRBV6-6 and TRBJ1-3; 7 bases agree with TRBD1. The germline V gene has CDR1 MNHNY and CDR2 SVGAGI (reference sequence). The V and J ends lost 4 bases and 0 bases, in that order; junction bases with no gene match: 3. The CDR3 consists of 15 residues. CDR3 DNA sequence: TGTGCCAGCAGTTCGGGACAGAACTCTGGAAACACCATATATTTT. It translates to CASSSGQNSGNTIYF.

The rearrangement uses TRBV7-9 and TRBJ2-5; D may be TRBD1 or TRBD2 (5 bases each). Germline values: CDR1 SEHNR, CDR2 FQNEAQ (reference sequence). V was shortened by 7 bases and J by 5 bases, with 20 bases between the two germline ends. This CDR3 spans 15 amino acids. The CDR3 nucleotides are TGTGCCAGCACCAATCCGGGACCGCAGGTGGAGACCCAGTACTTC. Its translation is CASTNPGPQVETQYF.

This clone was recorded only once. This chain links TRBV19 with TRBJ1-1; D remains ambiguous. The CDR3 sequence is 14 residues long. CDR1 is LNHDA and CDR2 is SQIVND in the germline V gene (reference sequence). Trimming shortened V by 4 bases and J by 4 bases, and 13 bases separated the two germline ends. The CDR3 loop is CASSRRTDFTEAFF. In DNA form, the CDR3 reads TGTGCCAGTAGTAGAAGGACGGACTTCACTGAAGCTTTCTTT.

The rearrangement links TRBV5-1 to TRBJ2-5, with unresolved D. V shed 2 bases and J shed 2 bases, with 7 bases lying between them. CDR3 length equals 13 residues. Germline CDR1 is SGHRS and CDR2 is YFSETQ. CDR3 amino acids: CASSFSAQETQYF. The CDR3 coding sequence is TGCGCCAGCAGCTTCTCAGCGCAAGAGACCCAGTACTTC.

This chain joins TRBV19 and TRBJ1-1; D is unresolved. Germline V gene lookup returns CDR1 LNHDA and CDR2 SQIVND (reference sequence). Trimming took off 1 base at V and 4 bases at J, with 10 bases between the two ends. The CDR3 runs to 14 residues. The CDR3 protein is CASSIVGEGTEAFF. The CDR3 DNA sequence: TGTGCCAGTAGTATAGTTGGGGAGGGCACTGAAGCTTTCTTT. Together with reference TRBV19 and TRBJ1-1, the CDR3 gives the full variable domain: DGGITQSPKYLFRKEGQNVTLSCEQNLNHDAMYWYRQDPGQGLRLIYYSQIVNDFQKGDIAEGYSVSREKKESFPLTVTSAQKNPTAFYLCASSIVGEGTEAFFGQGTRLTVV.

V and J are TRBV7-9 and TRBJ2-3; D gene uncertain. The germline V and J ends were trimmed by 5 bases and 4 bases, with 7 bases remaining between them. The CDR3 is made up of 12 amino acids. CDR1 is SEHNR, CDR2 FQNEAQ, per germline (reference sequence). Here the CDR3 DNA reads TGTGCCAGCAGCCAGACATCAGATACGCAGTATTTT. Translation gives CASSQTSDTQYF.

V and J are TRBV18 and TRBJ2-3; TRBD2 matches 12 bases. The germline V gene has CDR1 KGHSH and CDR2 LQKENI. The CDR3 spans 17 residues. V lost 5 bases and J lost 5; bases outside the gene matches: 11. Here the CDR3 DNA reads TGTGCCAGCTCATCCCTTCCGGGACTAGCGGGCGGAGATACGCAGTATTTT. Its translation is CASSSLPGLAGGDTQYF. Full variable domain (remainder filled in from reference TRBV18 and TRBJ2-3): NAGVMQNPRHLVRRRGQEARLRCSPMKGHSHVYWYRQLPEEGLKFMVYLQKENIIDESGMPKERFSAEFPKEGPSILRIQQVVRGDSAAYFCASSSLPGLAGGDTQYFGPGTRLTVL.

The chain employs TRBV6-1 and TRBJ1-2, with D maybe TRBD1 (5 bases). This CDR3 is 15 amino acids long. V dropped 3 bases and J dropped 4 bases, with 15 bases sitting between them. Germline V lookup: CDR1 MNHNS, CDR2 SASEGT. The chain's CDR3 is CASSEGTTRGYGYTF. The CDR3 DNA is TGTGCCAGCAGTGAGGGGACTACCCGGGGCTATGGCTACACCTTC.

DNA of the CDR3: TGTGCCAGTAGTAGGGGCATCGGGGGGTCGTACACTGAAGCTTTCTTT. It is translated as CASSRGIGGSYTEAFF. The V and J genes are TRBV19 and TRBJ1-1; D may be TRBD1 (5 bases). V lost 4 bases, J lost 3 bases, and 18 bases lay in between. From germline, CDR1 is LNHDA and CDR2 SQIVND (reference sequence). This CDR3 has 16 residues.

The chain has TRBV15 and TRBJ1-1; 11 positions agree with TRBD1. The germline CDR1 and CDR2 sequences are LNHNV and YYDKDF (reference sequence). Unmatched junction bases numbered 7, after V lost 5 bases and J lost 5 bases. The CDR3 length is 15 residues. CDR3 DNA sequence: TGTGCCACCAGCTACCGGACAGGGGGCTTGACTGAAGCTTTCTTT. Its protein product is CATSYRTGGLTEAFF.

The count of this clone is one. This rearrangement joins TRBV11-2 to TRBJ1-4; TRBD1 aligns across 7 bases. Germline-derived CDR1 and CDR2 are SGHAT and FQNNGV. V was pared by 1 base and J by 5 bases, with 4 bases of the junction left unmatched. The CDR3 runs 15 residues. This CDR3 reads CASSLAGGGNEKLFF. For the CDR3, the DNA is TGTGCCAGCAGCTTAGCAGGGGGTGGAAATGAAAAACTGTTTTTT.

The CDR3 bases are TGTGCCAGCAGTGAACCCGGACAGGGGGCAACTAATGAAAAACTGTTTTTT. Its translation: CASSEPGQGATNEKLFF. The chain links TRBV6-1 to TRBJ1-4; the match to TRBD1 covers 10 bases. The CDR3 covers 17 residues. V trimming: 2 bases; J trimming: 0 bases; junction bases outside the gene matches: 3. Germline assignment: CDR1 MNHNS and CDR2 SASEGT.

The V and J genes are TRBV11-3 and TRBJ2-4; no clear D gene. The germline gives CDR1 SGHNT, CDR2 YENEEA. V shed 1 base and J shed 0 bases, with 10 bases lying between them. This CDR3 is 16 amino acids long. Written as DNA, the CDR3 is TGTGCCAGCAGCTTAGCCAATGGGTTAGCCAAAAACATTCAGTACTTC. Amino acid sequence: CASSLANGLAKNIQYF.